This T cell receptor beta chain was identified in a study of cytomegalovirus exposure and HLA in healthy donors (dated by TCRdb to about 2017). General notes on the study: In an earlier analysis of 587 of the donors, 276 Gb of sequence data and 90 million to 120 million unique TCR beta sequences from 150 million to 200 million T cells were reported. Rather than drawing on any new phenotypic data, the later analysis identified candidate immune exposures from TCR beta sequences and the way those sequences occurred across donors. On average, about 240,000 unique TCR beta nucleotide sequences were sequenced per donor among 398 genotyped donors of the cohort, with roughly 18% of those sequences being non-productive. Besides the first cohort of approximately 710 subjects, a separate validation cohort made up of roughly 130 different subjects was used. The study used immunosequencing to profile the T cell repertoires of approximately 690 subjects and linked those repertoires to cytomegalovirus serostatus. To predict cytomegalovirus infection status, the study brought together high-throughput TCR immunosequencing, statistical association of individual TCRs with disease status, and machine learning. HLA typing included class I and class II loci at four-digit resolution. Roughly 300 gigabases of sequencing data and 70 million to 100 million unique TCR sequences were included in an early release covering roughly 600 HLA-typed donors. Several DR-DQ haplotypes were handled as single units for association and clustering because linkage in the cohort was strong. The study was designed to test whether signatures of past pathogen exposure could be identified by cataloging public T cell receptors. An earlier analysis of around 540 of the donors applied high-throughput TCR beta sequencing to assess whether each TCR beta V gene segment acted as functional or pseudogenic. The genetic ancestry cluster associated with self-reported Caucasian donors included 81% of the roughly 400 genotyped donors. Every repertoire in the discovery cohort had been generated on one and the same sequencing platform. Donor age, sex, ethnicity and CMV serostatus were compiled together with the repertoire data. In a later analysis, previously published TCR beta repertoires from fewer than 750 donors were re-analyzed and high-resolution HLA genotyping was added so that TCR occurrence patterns could be studied. Typing coverage differed by locus: A, B, C, DRB1 and DQB1 were typed in roughly 629-640 donors, DQA1 in about 510, DPA1 in 600 to 610, and DPB1 in 450 to 490. A later genetic analysis took genome-wide SNP genotypes for about 65% of the 666 donors and used that subset as a discovery cohort. Study-wide conclusions, independent of this receptor: The classifier was reported to diagnose cytomegalovirus status with high specificity and sensitivity in both the original and validation cohorts. In this cohort, only TCR beta chains were sequenced, and detectable features were limited by the absence of alpha or paired-chain data. In a later analysis, HLA-associated TCR beta chains were found to be more clonally expanded and to have lower generation probabilities than equally common non-associated chains. A later analysis found that TCR association rates varied across HLA loci, with DRB1 alleles showing the most associated TCRs and HLA-C alleles the fewest. The study listed 150 to 200 TCR beta chains as associated with cytomegalovirus. The 87-base-pair reads could not distinguish some IMGT-functional V segments, including TRBV6-2 and TRBV6-3, so those segments were excluded. The authors suggested that the approach could potentially be generalized to other disease states and immunological phenotypes. V-gene and J-gene trimming of TCR beta chains was associated with a missense DCLRE1C variant in a later genetic analysis, and the association was replicated in an independent cohort. According to a later analysis, most CMV-associated TCR beta chains appeared to be HLA-restricted, and the HLA associations seemed to be driven largely by CMV exposure. Linkage disequilibrium might explain the correlated functional status among segregating V segments, but an unknown experimental factor could not be ruled out. A few of the identified cytomegalovirus-associated TCR beta chains were confirmed in vitro to be specific for cytomegalovirus antigens. A cluster of highly shared sequence variants was judged likely to be a technical artifact of the sequencing pipeline. An earlier analysis of around 540 of the donors showed that most TCR beta V segments appeared in productive rearrangements either about 90% or about 30% of the time, which broadly matched IMGT annotations. In a later analysis, several top co-occurrence clusters were reported to appear linked to parvovirus B19, influenza, CMV and Epstein-Barr virus. For the cohort, immune exposure information was limited to CMV serostatus. HLA typing was unavailable for some donors at each locus, so association tests used only the typed subset. In a later analysis, more than 15,000 TCR beta sequences were associated with specific HLA alleles at a false discovery rate of 0.05. Because counts were too low, some 17 rarely observed V segments, including chromosome 9 orphons, were left out of the earlier analysis of 587 of the donors. Sequencing depth was assumed to be roughly uniform across donors in the presence/absence analyses, though that assumption may not hold. A later genetic analysis reported fewer N-insertions in productive TCRs among donors in an Asian-associated ancestry cluster than the roughly 690-donor mean. Assigning TCR associations to individual alleles was difficult when HLA alleles, especially DR and DQ, strongly co-occurred. Most TCR sequences were observed very rarely across donors, whereas some public TCRs were present in many individuals. A further reported finding was that TCR beta sequences accurately predicted the HLA-A and HLA-B alleles for most subjects in the first cohort.

Details on this clone: Its antigen remains undetermined. No clone much larger than this one lies a single base away; base qualities are absent.

The germline V end is reduced by 4 bases and the J end by 5 bases; junction bases left unmatched: 11. CDR1 and CDR2, per the germline V gene, are SGHRS and YFSETQ. From cysteine to phenylalanine, the CDR3 is 17 amino acids long. The retained sequence is limited to the CDR3, 51 bases, with the frame set at the first base. Library construction relied on the immunoSEQ multiplex PCR assay. For the multiplex PCR, a mixture combining 60 forward primers for TCR Vbeta segments and 13 reverse primers for TCR Jbeta segments was used. The CDR3 region of rearranged TCR beta genes was amplified from genomic DNA by a multiplex PCR assay. On the Illumina HiSeq System, the amplified TCR beta libraries were sequenced as 87-base-pair reads. Processing in the source paper ran as follows. A later analysis tallied 75 million to 95 million unique TCR beta chains across the 700 or so repertoires, and about 10 million of those chains were shared by two or more donors. A nearest-neighbor algorithm error-corrected the raw reads and collapsed the reads into unique sequences, merging closely related sequences to remove PCR and sequencing errors. Alignment of CDR3 sequences to IMGT reference sequences was used to assign V, D and J gene segments. For a sequence to be retained, at least a six-nucleotide match to both a V gene segment and a J gene segment was required. Rearrangements were classified as productive when the CDR3 lacked stop codons and remained in frame with V and J, and all other rearrangements were classified as non-productive. Following IMGT convention, CDR3 was defined as the stretch from the second conserved V-encoded cysteine to the conserved J-encoded phenylalanine. In an earlier analysis of some 550 of the donors, sequences lacking an unambiguous match to a single V gene segment were excluded. An earlier analysis of 587 of the donors classified V segments as functional when productive rearrangements were above 56.7% and as segregating when the standard deviation between donors was above 5%. To diagnose cytomegalovirus status from the catalog of TCR beta chain sequences, a statistical classification framework was built. A later analysis assigned V and J genes by comparing TCR nucleotide sequences with IMGT/GENE-DB human TR gene sequences. In a later analysis, CDR3 sequences and most-parsimonious VDJ recombination scenarios were assigned using the TCRdist pipeline. In a later analysis, every TCR beta chain was defined by the combination of its CDR3 amino acid sequence and its V-gene family, and reads without a unique V-gene family were dropped. To address suspected cross-contamination and a sequencing artifact, a later analysis removed 450 to 700 highly shared, low-generation-probability nucleotide sequences. A later analysis calculated a clonal expansion index for each public chain from normalized within-repertoire ranks of inferred template counts. In a later analysis, generation probabilities were computed with a VDJ recombination model fitted to out-of-frame rearrangements, and the resulting probabilities were checked against IGoR. In a later analysis, TCR-TCR, TCR-HLA and TCR-CMV co-occurrence was scored with hypergeometric tests, and a repertoire-size bias correction was applied to TCR pairs. A later analysis estimated false discovery rates by permuting HLA or CMV assignments 20 times. In a later analysis, co-occurring TCRs were grouped with DBSCAN, and TCRdist sequence similarity was added when clustering was performed within HLA-allele-positive subsets. Repertoires with fewer than 30,000 or more than 120,000 public chains, plus five repertoires with anomalous nucleotide sharing, were excluded from co-occurrence clustering. In TCRdb, the immuneACCESS table is reduced to in-frame sequences with V and J assigned. These tables do not hold every clone; where another copy was compared, an unresolved V gene accounts for under half, and the others remain unexplained. D and trimming were read from the DNA, whereas the V and J calls and clone size are those reported in that table. Counted in this sample were 120,000 or so clones; 77% of them appeared once. The ten largest account for under 6.5% of the sample.

The cohort was made up of about 610 healthy bone marrow donors. All cohort members were sampled while nominally healthy, although unrecorded immune exposures were likely present. The donor was CMV seropositive and belonged to the group of around 300 seropositive cohort members. A peripheral blood sample was provided by each donor, and peripheral blood mononuclear cells were used for TCR beta sequencing. The Qiagen DNeasy Blood Extraction Kit was used to extract genomic DNA from the blood cell samples. The chain is made from TRBV5-1 and TRBJ1-4, with 10 bases in between that match TRBD1. Sequencing was carried out using PBMCs. The receptor comes from a man between 18 and 35 years old in good health and CMV-seropositive. The base sequence is TGCGCCAGCAGCACCCAGACAGGGGGCTGGAGGAATGAAAAACTGTTTTTT. Translation gives CASSTQTGGWRNEKLFF. The full variable domain, with segments outside the CDR3 supplied by the reference TRBV5-1 and TRBJ1-4 proteins, appears as KAGVTQTPRYLIKTRGQQVTLSCSPISGHRSVSWYQQTPGQGLQFLFEYFSETQRNKGNFPGRFSGRQFSNSRSEMNVSTLELGDSALYLCASSTQTGGWRNEKLFFGSGTQLSVL.